The 21 T cell receptor beta chains in this list originate from one sample, sequenced in a study of T cell repertoires in ileal Crohn's disease. Measured with immunoSEQ multiplex PCR; TCRdb has only the in-frame clones, and not every one. The data hold approximately 17,000 clones, with just over 85% observed a single time. Input material: ileal tissue. The receptors stem from an adult with Crohn's disease.

The chain combines TRBV11-3 with TRBJ1-3, with TRBD1 identical over 9 bases. The CDR3 runs to 17 residues. The germline V gene has CDR1 SGHNT and CDR2 YENEEA. J lost 3 bases, V lost 5 bases, and 11 bases had no gene match. CDR3 region: CASSLWGHRGLGNTIYF. The CDR3 coding sequence is TGTGCCAGCAGCCTCTGGGGACACAGGGGGCTTGGAAACACCATATATTTT. Variable domain in full (rest from reference TRBV11-3 and TRBJ1-3): EAGVVQSPRYKIIEKKQPVAFWCNPISGHNTLYWYLQNLGQGPELLIRYENEEAVDDSQLPKDRFSAERLKGVDSTLKIQPAELGDSAVYLCASSLWGHRGLGNTIYFGEGSWLTVV.

The chain recombines TRBV18 with TRBJ2-7; TRBD1 matches 7 bases. Germline V CDR1 and CDR2: KGHSH, LQKENI. V dropped 6 bases and J dropped 7; count of bases not matched to a gene: 15. CDR3 length: 15 amino acids. CDR3 in amino acids: CASSLETEGAREQYF. DNA of the CDR3: TGTGCCAGCTCCCTAGAGACAGAGGGGGCGAGGGAGCAGTACTTC.

The chain couples TRBV20-1 to TRBJ1-2; tentative D call: TRBD1 (6 bases). V was trimmed by 7 bases and J by 5 bases, leaving 11 bases between them. The CDR3 runs to 11 residues. Germline V gives CDR1 DFQATT, CDR2 SNEGSKA (reference sequence). The CDR3 sequence is CSGTTGYGYTF. CDR3 nucleotide sequence: TGCAGTGGGACCACAGGGTATGGCTACACCTTC.

This chain uses TRBV5-1 with TRBJ2-3; 7 bases agree with TRBD1. J gave up 2 bases and V 2 bases, and 8 bases lay outside the gene matches. This CDR3 region has 16 residues. Germline assignment: CDR1 SGHRS and CDR2 YFSETQ. CDR3 residues: CASSFAGTVYTDTQYF. CDR3 DNA: TGCGCCAGCAGCTTCGCCGGGACAGTTTACACAGATACGCAGTATTTT.

This clone was detected a few times. The CDR3 nucleotides are TGTGCCAGCAGTGAATTAGCGGGAGGCAATGAGCAGTTCTTC. Its protein product is CASSELAGGNEQFF. V is TRBV6-4 and J is TRBJ2-1, with TRBD2 identical over 10 bases. CDR3 length equals 14 residues. J was trimmed by 6 bases and V by 3 bases; bases with no gene match: 2. Germline V CDR1 and CDR2: MRHNA, SNTAGT.

CDR3 in amino acids: CSATGADTQYF. The CDR3 region has the DNA TGCAGTGCGACAGGGGCCGATACGCAGTATTTT. This rearrangement joins TRBV20-1 to TRBJ2-3, with 8 positions matching TRBD1. Germline CDR1 and CDR2: DFQATT and SNEGSKA (reference sequence). This CDR3 is built from 11 residues. V dropped 6 bases and J dropped 6; count of bases not matched to a gene: 2.

The gene calls are TRBV19 and TRBJ1-1; 10 bases agree with TRBD1. The CDR3 has 14 amino acids. Germline-derived CDR1 and CDR2 are LNHDA and SQIVND (reference sequence). The V segment lost 4 bases and the J segment 6 bases; nucleotides outside the gene matches: 5. Written as DNA, the CDR3 is TGTGCCAGTAGTAGAGGACAGGGGGTGGCTGAAGCTTTCTTT. Its translation is CASSRGQGVAEAFF.

This chain joins TRBV5-1 and TRBJ2-3; D is perhaps TRBD2 (5 bases). The CDR3 contains 16 residues. Germline loops: CDR1 SGHRS, CDR2 YFSETQ. Trimming took off 0 bases at V and 6 bases at J, with 17 bases between the two ends. The CDR3 protein is CASSLGQQLSGDTQYF. Here the CDR3 DNA reads TGCGCCAGCAGCTTGGGGCAGCAGCTCAGCGGTGATACGCAGTATTTT.

This sequence joins TRBV29-1 and TRBJ2-7; 7 bases are a match to TRBD2. Trimming cost V 4 bases and J 2 bases; bases outside gene matches: 5. CDR1 and CDR2 from the germline V gene are SQVTM and ANQGSEA. The CDR3 is made up of 13 amino acids. The CDR3 sequence is CSVVGGSTYEQYF. CDR3 bases: TGCAGCGTTGTAGGCGGGAGTACCTACGAGCAGTACTTC.

The V call is TRBV5-1, the J call TRBJ2-1; 10 nucleotides match TRBD2. This CDR3 comprises 16 residues. Germline CDR1 is SGHRS and CDR2 is YFSETQ. V dropped 0 bases and J dropped 9; count of bases not matched to a gene: 9. CDR3: CASSLEPSGGRGEQFF. CDR3 in DNA: TGCGCCAGCAGCTTGGAACCTAGCGGGGGCAGGGGTGAGCAGTTCTTC.

The V gene is TRBV2, the J gene TRBJ1-1; D is possibly TRBD1 (5 bases). V dropped 6 bases and J dropped 1 base, with 15 bases sitting between them. Germline assignment: CDR1 SNHLY and CDR2 FYNNEI. This CDR3 comprises 15 residues. CDR3 coding DNA: TGTGCCAGCAGGGCCCGGGGGGGTAAGAACACTGAAGCTTTCTTT. It is translated as CASRARGGKNTEAFF.

The chain has TRBV27 and TRBJ2-1, with TRBD2 identical over 8 bases. V was pared by 6 bases and J by 7 bases, with 11 bases of the junction left unmatched. The CDR3 length is 15 residues. Germline V gene sequence: CDR1 MNHEY, CDR2 SMNVEV (reference sequence). CDR3 sequence: CASSPRKAGVNEQFF. In nucleotides, the CDR3 is TGTGCCAGCAGCCCCCGGAAAGCGGGAGTAAATGAGCAGTTCTTC.

CDR3 nucleotides: TGTGCCAGCAGTCCGCCCCCGACAGGGAGCGAGCAGTACTTC. Protein sequence: CASSPPPTGSEQYF. The chain links TRBV28 to TRBJ2-5, with 7 nucleotides matching TRBD1. The J call may be mistaken, given a closer DNA end match to TRBJ2-7. The CDR3 totals 14 residues. From germline, CDR1 is MDHEN and CDR2 SYDVKM.

The chain joins TRBV27 to TRBJ2-5; tentative D call: TRBD1 (5 bases). The J call could be wrong; TRBJ2-7 is a better fit for the DNA end. Germline CDR1 and CDR2: MNHEY and SMNVEV (reference sequence). The CDR3 contains 15 residues. The CDR3 region is CASSLGAPSSYEQYF. The CDR3, as DNA: TGTGCCAGCAGTTTAGGGGCGCCGAGCTCCTACGAGCAGTACTTC.

The rearrangement uses TRBV7-3 and TRBJ2-3; D not certain. The CDR3 totals 12 residues. V dropped 6 bases and J dropped 4 bases, with 8 bases sitting between them. CDR1 and CDR2 (germline): SGHTA, FQGTGA. The CDR3 here is CASSIAADTQYF. CDR3 bases: TGTGCCAGCAGTATAGCAGCAGATACGCAGTATTTT.

The chain has TRBV15 and TRBJ1-4, with 9 positions matching TRBD1. J was trimmed by 6 bases and V by 0 bases; bases with no gene match: 5. Per the germline V gene, CDR1 is LNHNV and CDR2 is YYDKDF (reference sequence). This CDR3 contains 16 residues. The CDR3 loop reads CATSREGGTGHEKLFF. The CDR3 region has the DNA TGTGCCACCAGCAGAGAGGGTGGGACAGGGCATGAAAAACTGTTTTTT.

The J gene is TRBJ2-1, the V gene TRBV29-1; 8 nucleotides agree with TRBD1. This CDR3 spans 13 amino acids. V lost 6 bases and J lost 9; bases outside the gene matches: 10. Germline V gene sequence: CDR1 SQVTM, CDR2 ANQGSEA. CDR3 in DNA: TGCAGCGTCGGGACAGGATTCGCCATTGAGCAGTTCTTC. Protein product: CSVGTGFAIEQFF.

The CDR3 nucleotides read TGTGCCAGCAGCCATACTTTAGAAGCTTTCTTT. Amino acids: CASSHTLEAFF. This sequence joins TRBV6-1 and TRBJ1-1; D is ambiguous. Germline V gene sequence: CDR1 MNHNS, CDR2 SASEGT. V lost 6 bases and J 8 bases, leaving 10 bases between the germline ends. The CDR3 length is 11 residues.

The gene calls are TRBV5-4 and TRBJ2-7, with D maybe TRBD1 (6 bases). Between the trimmed V and J ends, which lost 1 base and 6 bases, there was a span of 17 bases. This CDR3 is 15 amino acids long. In germline, CDR1 is SGHNT, CDR2 YYREEE (reference sequence). CDR3 protein: CASSLKTGVLGEQYF. The CDR3 nucleotides read TGTGCCAGCAGCTTGAAGACAGGCGTCCTTGGCGAGCAGTACTTC.

This chain connects TRBV29-1 to TRBJ2-2; 7 nucleotides align to TRBD1. Germline V lookup: CDR1 SQVTM, CDR2 ANQGSEA. The CDR3 is 13 residues long. V gave up 7 bases and J gave up 2 bases; unmatched junction bases: 4. In DNA, the CDR3 is TGCAGCGCTGGACAGGAAAACACCGGGGAGCTGTTTTTT. Its protein product is CSAGQENTGELFF.

This chain connects TRBV6-5 to TRBJ2-7; tentative D call: TRBD2 (5 bases). This CDR3 contains 12 residues. Germline V gives CDR1 MNHEY, CDR2 SVGAGI. The V end was cut by 11 bases, the J end by 3 bases, with 14 bases between. CDR3 amino acids: CAAGEGYYEQYF. Written as DNA, the CDR3 is TGTGCCGCCGGAGAGGGCTACTACGAGCAGTACTTC.